This TCR beta chain was retrieved from a study of blood T cell repertoires in COVID-19 (dated by TCRdb to about 2020). About the study as a whole: Samples from collaborators originated in the United States, Italy and Spain and spanned both the acute and convalescent phases of COVID-19. The prospective study material was composed of cDNA or gDNA derived from T cells, B-cell-depleted T cells, or PBMCs. Deeply sampled blood TCRbeta repertoires from subjects exposed to, actively infected with, or recovered from COVID-19 were included in the dataset. The repertoires were made available in a free public database intended to serve as a resource for research on the immune response to SARS-CoV-2. The samples were drawn from the first 160 participants of the ongoing ImmuneRACE study and from under 1,500 subjects provided by 6 global collaborators. Nearly every sample came with metadata listing a de-identified subject ID, COVID-19 status, age in years and sex. Where available, HLA class I and class II types were taken from metadata supplied by the sample provider and were not determined by assay-based typing. The full study reports these points: How much clinical and demographic metadata was included differed by source and by participant, and the metadata was provided uncurated.

Note on this clone: Its specific antigen is unknown. No qualities accompany the bases; no much larger clone lies one base away.

The germline V gene (reference sequence) provides CDR1 DFQATT and CDR2 SNEGSKA. There are 11 amino acids in the CDR3, from cysteine to phenylalanine inclusive. Here the CDR3 DNA is all that survives: 33 bases in frame from base 1. TCRbeta CDR3 regions were amplified from genomic DNA by means of the immunoSEQ Assay, a bias-controlled multiplex PCR. The study's own analysis went as follows. The number of nucleated cells in each sample was estimated from the amplification of reference gene primers within the assay. To quantify the absolute abundance of each unique TCRbeta CDR3 rearrangement, sequence reads were collapsed and filtered. For each sample, productive Simpson clonality was calculated as the square root of Simpson's diversity index across productive rearrangements. TCRdb provides this immuneACCESS table in a form limited to in-frame rearrangements. Some clones are lacking; in checked studies, under half of them reflect an unresolved V gene, and why the rest are absent is not known. Clonal size and the V and J genes are those of that table, whereas D and trimming came from the DNA. Recorded for this sample are roughly 200,000 clones; around 85% of them occurred a single time. Of the sample, around a sixth is held by the ten largest clones.

One collaborating source in Seattle enrolled patients during active infection and followed them longitudinally through the course of disease. Each collaborating institution followed its own protocols to collect whole blood in K2EDTA tubes. For TCRbeta analysis, collaborators shipped samples as frozen whole blood, isolated PBMCs, or DNA extracted from either of those sample types. The sequenced sample consisted of peripheral blood. The sequence came from a person aged 70 to 85 with COVID-19, enrolled during active disease. This chain joins TRBV20-1 to TRBJ1-1; the D gene is not confidently resolved. The sequenced DNA is TGCAGAACCCTATTAAACACTGAAGCTTTCTTT. This sequence encodes CRTLLNTEAFF.